This T cell receptor beta chain was identified during a study of STAT5B mutations in CD4+ large granular lymphocyte leukemia. General study points: Main leukemic clonotypes were patient-specific, but approximately 27% appeared at low frequency elsewhere.

CDR3 length: 16 residues. Germline CDR1 is SGHTA and CDR2 is FQGTGA. Trimming cost V 2 bases and J 3 bases, with 16 bases left between them. The assay was immunoSEQ multiplex PCR, and TCRdb's table has in-frame clones only and misses some. Of about 34,000 clones listed, roughly 70% were seen once; the top ten hold 0.8% to 1.2%. With respect to this clone: What it binds is unknown.

This rearrangement joins TRBV7-3 to TRBJ2-5; D assignment may be TRBD1 or TRBD2 (5 bases each). Source material: CD4+ T cells from blood buffy coats. This sequence was found in a human donor in good health. In DNA, the CDR3 is TGTGCCAGCAGCTTAGGGACCATACCCACGGAAGAGACCCAGTACTTC. Its translation is CASSLGTIPTEETQYF.